This TCR beta chain was found in a study of tumor-infiltrating lymphocytes in primary liver carcinoma (dated by TCRdb to about 2017). About the investigation overall: Between late 2015 and March 2016, 4 or 5 patients in China with histopathologically diagnosed primary liver carcinoma had their tumors surgically resected. Of the five patients (three men and two women, aged 30 to 69 years), four had hepatocellular carcinoma and one had combined HCC and intrahepatic cholangiocarcinoma. The five patients had tumors of stage T1-T3 N0M0, with maximum diameters ranging from 4.2 to 10 cm. Roughly 3.65 to 7.5 million productive TCRbeta reads were obtained per sample, and no significant difference in read depth was found between tissue types. Across five regions of each liver tumor, along with adjacent normal tissue and blood, the study brought together TCRbeta repertoire sequencing, expression microarrays and whole-exome sequencing. A total of some 35 specimens from 5 patients went through TCRbeta repertoire sequencing, namely 25 tumor regions, 5 adjacent noncancerous liver tissues and 5 peripheral blood samples. Technical replicate repertoires showed high reproducibility, with mean shared-clone rates about 0.92 and correlation coefficients above 0.95.

Reading the germline V gene gives CDR1 SGHDN and CDR2 FVKESK. Including cysteine and phenylalanine, the CDR3 has 14 amino acids. Only the CDR3 region is kept as DNA, spanning 42 bases read in frame from base 1. V is clipped by 3 bases and J by 10 bases, and the sequence between their germline boundaries is 18 bases long. TCRbeta-specific cDNA was reverse-transcribed from approximately 460 ng total RNA using a constant-region primer and ProtoScript II reverse transcriptase. TCRbeta libraries were built with three nested multiplex PCR rounds, a slightly modified ARM-PCR procedure. Multiplex TRBV1-TRBV30 forward primers and a Cbeta reverse primer were used in the first two PCR rounds, each of which was run for around 10 cycles. Sample barcodes and Illumina adapters were added in a final 25-cycle PCR using Deep VentR polymerase. Before sequencing, amplicons of 200-500 bp were gel-purified using a QIAquick gel extraction kit. An Illumina HiSeq 2500 was used to sequence the TCRbeta amplicons, generating 250-bp paired-end reads. The original methods were these. To recover full CDR3 sequences, reads were quality-trimmed using Trimmomatic v0.33 and paired reads were then merged using FLASH v1.2.11. V, D and J germline segments were assigned to the rearranged TCRbeta sequences using MiGEC v1.2.1b. Clonotype statistics and Shannon-Wiener diversity indices were calculated with VDJtools v1.0.0. To reduce sampling bias, subsequent analyses other than the diversity analysis used only the 250 most abundant clonotypes in each sample. Using fastp at Q25 and MiXCR, TCRdb reprocessed the public reads and kept productive beta chains. Each record represents a unique CDR3 protein, reported with the most common genes and DNA among its rows. These V and J calls are TCRdb output, not the study's own analysis. Present in this sample are around 330,000 distinct CDR3 sequences, around three fifths of which were seen just once. The ten largest clones add up to about 17% of the sample.

TRIzol reagent was used to extract blood RNA from unsorted whole blood, while the DNeasy Blood & Tissue kit provided the germline DNA. Chronic HBV infection was present in the patients, and the patients were treatment-naive at sampling. Before surgery, about 4 milliliters of peripheral blood were drawn into K2EDTA tubes. This clonotype was counted only a few times. The clone's antigen remains unknown. One base away there is no much larger clone; base qualities are not given. The investigation overall reported the following: The top 250 clones accounted for a significantly greater share of the repertoire in tumors than in blood (p = 0.039). Pairs of tumor regions showed greater repertoire overlap (mean about 35%) than tumor-adjacent pairs (approximately 17%) or tumor-blood pairs (approximately 14%), which is consistent with antigen-driven expansion. Because the samples were bulk and unsorted, CD4+ and CD8+ T cell repertoires could not be compared. With just five or six patients in the study, the authors point out that the findings should be validated in a larger study. Only the TCR beta chain was sequenced, so true repertoire diversity is likely underestimated because unpaired alpha chains were not captured.

Source material: peripheral blood. The sequence joins TRBV14 to TRBJ1-1; TRBD1 could be the D gene, as 5 bases match. The clonotype was recovered from a woman in her twenties or thirties with primary liver carcinoma and hepatitis B virus infection. The CDR3 sequence is CASSQAGASLRAFF. The DNA is TGTGCCAGCAGCCAGGCCGGGGCCTCCTTGCGAGCTTTCTTT.